A selection of T cell receptor beta chains follows, all from one sample in a study of blood T cell repertoires in COVID-19. Method: immunoSEQ multiplex PCR; TCRdb's copy keeps in-frame clones and lacks some. The sample yields roughly 120,000 clones, approximately 81% seen once. Source material: peripheral blood. Every receptor here comes from a man in his forties or fifties with acute or convalescent COVID-19. Both conserved end residues are part of each CDR3. Fields, in order: CDR3 protein, CDR3 DNA, J gene, clone size, D gene, V gene. D genes are given only for firm matches. Clone size is not always given. Where it is, it says once, few, many or a class for expanded clones.

CASSYSRLAVSLTDTQYF,TGTGCCAGCAGTTATTCCAGACTAGCGGTAAGCCTCACAGATACGCAGTATTTT,TRBJ2-3,.,TRBD2,TRBV6-2/TRBV6-3
CASSPTTSPHEQYF,TGTGCCAGCAGCCCCACCACTTCCCCCCACGAGCAGTACTTC,TRBJ2-7,.,.,TRBV7-9
CASSLVGLYNEQFF,TGTGCCAGCAGCTTAGTTGGACTCTACAATGAGCAGTTCTTC,TRBJ2-1,.,.,TRBV7-2
CASSQEERARHTDTQYF,TGTGCCAGCAGCCAAGAGGAGCGGGCTCGGCATACAGATACGCAGTATTTT,TRBJ2-3,.,.,TRBV3-1/TRBV3-2
CASSPGTGDNEQFF,TGTGCCAGCAGCCCCGGGACAGGGGACAATGAGCAGTTCTTC,TRBJ2-1,.,TRBD1,TRBV7-2
CASVRDRGPKDTQYF,TGTGCCAGCGTAAGAGACAGGGGACCAAAAGATACGCAGTATTTT,TRBJ2-3,few,TRBD1,TRBV2
CASSEHLAVSGNTIYF,TGTGCCAGCAGTGAACACCTGGCAGTCTCTGGAAACACCATATATTTT,TRBJ1-3,.,.,TRBV2
CASSPTGANYGYTF,TGCGCCAGCAGCCCGACAGGAGCTAACTATGGCTACACCTTC,TRBJ1-2,once,.,TRBV5-1
CASSPRDSARDTQYF,TGTGCCAGCAGCCCCCGGGACTCAGCAAGGGATACGCAGTATTTT,TRBJ2-3,.,.,TRBV7-8
CASSLIGTANYGYTF,TGTGCCAGCAGCCTAATTGGGACAGCTAACTATGGCTACACCTTC,TRBJ1-2,.,TRBD1,TRBV28
CASIGLAGHTDTQYF,TGTGCCAGCATTGGACTAGCGGGGCACACAGATACGCAGTATTTT,TRBJ2-3,.,TRBD2,TRBV2
CASTFPPGLAGENEQFF,TGTGCCAGCACCTTTCCCCCGGGACTAGCGGGAGAGAATGAGCAGTTCTTC,TRBJ2-1,once,TRBD2,TRBV28
CASSWGGGLDTQYF,TGTGCCAGCAGTTGGGGAGGAGGGTTGGATACGCAGTATTTT,TRBJ2-3,.,.,TRBV6-5
CASSLTGTGNTIYF,TGTGCCAGCAGCCTGACAGGGACTGGAAACACCATATATTTT,TRBJ1-3,once,TRBD1,TRBV11-2
CASSSRTANTEAFF,TGTGCCAGCAGTTCACGGACAGCTAACACTGAAGCTTTCTTT,TRBJ1-1,.,.,TRBV6-6
CASSQGPGNEKLFF,TGCGCCAGCAGCCAAGGCCCAGGGAATGAAAAACTGTTTTTT,TRBJ1-4,.,.,TRBV4-1
CASIGTSGGYEQYF,TGTGCCAGCATCGGGACTAGCGGGGGTTACGAGCAGTACTTC,TRBJ2-7,.,TRBD2,TRBV2
CSVLDSEAFF,TGCAGCGTTCTGGACAGTGAAGCTTTCTTT,TRBJ1-1,.,.,TRBV29-1
CASSFGTGGSYNEQFF,TGTGCCAGCAGCTTCGGGACAGGGGGCTCCTACAATGAGCAGTTCTTC,TRBJ2-1,.,TRBD1,TRBV7-8
CASITTSGSTGELFF,TGTGCCAGCATCACGACTAGCGGGAGCACCGGGGAGCTGTTTTTT,TRBJ2-2,.,TRBD2,TRBV3-1/TRBV3-2
CASSLWGGGHQQYGYTF,TGTGCCAGCAGCTTATGGGGAGGGGGACATCAGCAGTATGGCTACACCTTC,TRBJ1-2,.,.,TRBV7-9
CATSDFSLAGDETQYF,TGTGCCACCAGTGATTTTAGCCTAGCGGGAGATGAGACCCAGTACTTC,TRBJ2-5,.,TRBD2,TRBV24-1
CASSPQGWETQYF,TGTGCCAGCTCACCACAGGGGTGGGAGACCCAGTACTTC,TRBJ2-5,.,.,TRBV18
CASGTRPKDRYTGELFF,TGTGCTAGTGGTACCCGCCCGAAGGACAGATACACCGGGGAGCTGTTTTTT,TRBJ2-2,once,.,TRBV12-5
CASTIRDYNSPLHF,TGTGCCAGCACCATTCGGGACTATAATTCACCCCTCCACTTT,TRBJ1-6,few,.,TRBV2
CASSEHRVRSYEQYF,TGTGCCAGCAGCGAGCACAGGGTGAGGTCCTACGAGCAGTACTTC,TRBJ2-7,.,.,TRBV5-8
CASSPGTGPSGGYTF,TGTGCCAGCTCACCAGGGACAGGGCCTTCAGGTGGCTACACCTTC,TRBJ1-2,.,TRBD1,TRBV18
CASSAEGTSGRGQYF,TGTGCCAGCAGCGCAGAGGGGACTAGCGGGAGGGGGCAGTACTTC,TRBJ2-7,.,TRBD2,TRBV7-2
CASSTGGHAEQYF,TGTGCCAGCTCGACAGGGGGCCATGCCGAGCAGTACTTC,TRBJ2-7,.,TRBD1,TRBV18
CASSQVTSGVNEQFF,TGTGCCAGCAGCCAAGTAACTAGCGGGGTTAATGAGCAGTTCTTC,TRBJ2-1,.,TRBD2,TRBV4-2
CSAYRVETQYF,TGCAGTGCTTACAGGGTGGAGACCCAGTACTTC,TRBJ2-5,.,.,TRBV20-1
CASSQDAEETQYF,TGCGCCAGCAGCCAAGACGCAGAAGAGACCCAGTACTTC,TRBJ2-5,.,.,TRBV4-1
CASGKRAGSSYNEQFF,TGTGCCAGCGGTAAACGGGCGGGGAGCTCCTACAATGAGCAGTTCTTC,TRBJ2-1,.,.,TRBV7-2
CASSLGSLQETQYF,TGTGCCAGCAGCTTAGGTAGCTTACAAGAGACCCAGTACTTC,TRBJ2-5,.,.,TRBV7-2
CASSLALGLSGGYTF,TGTGCCAGCAGTTTGGCCCTGGGCCTCTCGGGGGGCTACACCTTC,TRBJ1-2,.,.,TRBV28
CASSVTANTEAFF,TGTGCCAGCAGCGTAACAGCGAACACTGAAGCTTTCTTT,TRBJ1-1,.,.,TRBV9
CAWSSGFTGNTIYF,TGTGCCTGGAGTTCCGGGTTTACGGGAAACACCATATATTTT,TRBJ1-3,.,.,TRBV30
CSVVRGGQDTQYF,TGCAGCGTTGTTCGCGGGGGCCAAGATACGCAGTATTTT,TRBJ2-3,.,.,TRBV29-1
CASSLAFGTSSQETQYF,TGTGCCAGCAGCTTAGCCTTTGGGACTAGCAGTCAAGAGACCCAGTACTTC,TRBJ2-5,once,TRBD2,TRBV7-8
CASGTSGVNEQFF,TGTGCCAGCGGGACTAGCGGGGTGAATGAGCAGTTCTTC,TRBJ2-1,.,TRBD2,TRBV13
CASSSTTAYNSPLHF,TGCGCCAGCAGCTCTACGACAGCCTATAATTCACCCCTCCACTTT,TRBJ1-6,.,.,TRBV5-1
CASSSQNTGELFF,TGCGCCAGCAGCTCCCAGAACACCGGGGAGCTGTTTTTT,TRBJ2-2,.,.,TRBV5-1
CASTGTSAESSEQYF,TGTGCCAGCACCGGGACTAGCGCGGAATCCTCCGAGCAGTACTTC,TRBJ2-7,.,TRBD2,TRBV28
CASGRTGITEAFF,TGTGCCAGCGGGAGGACAGGGATCACTGAAGCTTTCTTT,TRBJ1-1,.,TRBD1,TRBV6-5
CASSPEGNTEAFF,TGCGCCAGCAGCCCAGAGGGGAACACTGAAGCTTTCTTT,TRBJ1-1,.,.,TRBV5-1
CASSPRTSGSYNEQFF,TGTGCCAGCTCACCTCGGACTAGCGGGTCCTACAATGAGCAGTTCTTC,TRBJ2-1,.,TRBD2,TRBV18
CASSYSRHKTTYEQYF,TGTGCCAGCAGTTACAGTCGACATAAGACGACCTACGAGCAGTACTTC,TRBJ2-7,.,.,TRBV6-2/TRBV6-3
CASSATGNEQYF,TGCGCCAGCAGTGCCACAGGGAACGAGCAGTACTTC,TRBJ2-7,.,.,TRBV10-2
CASSQSGAAGSPLHF,TGCGCCAGCAGCCAAAGCGGGGCGGCAGGATCACCCCTCCACTTT,TRBJ1-6,.,.,TRBV5-1
CASSQPGLETGELFF,TGTGCCAGCAGCCAACCGGGACTCGAGACCGGGGAGCTGTTTTTT,TRBJ2-2,.,.,TRBV6-6
CASSWTENQPQHF,TGTGCCAGCAGTTGGACAGAAAATCAGCCCCAGCATTTT,TRBJ1-5,.,.,TRBV2
CASSPPSGPYNEQFF,TGTGCCAGCTCACCACCGAGCGGACCCTACAATGAGCAGTTCTTC,TRBJ2-1,once,.,TRBV18
CASSQAGTYEQYF,TGTGCCAGCAGCCAGGCGGGAACCTACGAGCAGTACTTC,TRBJ2-7,.,.,TRBV3-1/TRBV3-2
CASSPSLGGGPLHF,TGCGCCAGCAGCCCCAGTTTGGGGGGGGGACCCCTCCACTTT,TRBJ1-6,.,.,TRBV5-1
CASPAGAGDWNEQFF,TGTGCCAGTCCGGCGGGAGCGGGAGATTGGAATGAGCAGTTCTTC,TRBJ2-1,.,TRBD2,TRBV6-5
CASRDWTGNGYTF,TGTGCCAGCAGGGATTGGACAGGGAATGGCTACACCTTC,TRBJ1-2,.,TRBD1,TRBV2
CASSQDLIYRGVNTEAFF,TGTGCCAGCAGCCAAGATCTTATTTATCGGGGTGTGAACACTGAAGCTTTCTTT,TRBJ1-1,few,.,TRBV3-1/TRBV3-2